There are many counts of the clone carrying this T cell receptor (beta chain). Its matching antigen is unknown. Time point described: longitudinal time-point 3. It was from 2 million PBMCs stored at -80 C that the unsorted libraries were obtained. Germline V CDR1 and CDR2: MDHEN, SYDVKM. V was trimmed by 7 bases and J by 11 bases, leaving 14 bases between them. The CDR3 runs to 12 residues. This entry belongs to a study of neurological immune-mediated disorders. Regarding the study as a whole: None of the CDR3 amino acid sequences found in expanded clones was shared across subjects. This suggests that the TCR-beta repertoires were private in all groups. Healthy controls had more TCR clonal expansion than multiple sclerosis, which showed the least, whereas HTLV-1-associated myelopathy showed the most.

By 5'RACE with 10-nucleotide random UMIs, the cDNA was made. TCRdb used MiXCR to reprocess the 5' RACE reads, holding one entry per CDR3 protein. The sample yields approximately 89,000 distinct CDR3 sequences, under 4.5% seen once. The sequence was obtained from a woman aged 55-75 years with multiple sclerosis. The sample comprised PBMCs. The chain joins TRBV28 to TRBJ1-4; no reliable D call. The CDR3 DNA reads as TGTGCCAGCACTCCCGGGCCCCCGAAACTGTTTTTT. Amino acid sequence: CASTPGPPKLFF.